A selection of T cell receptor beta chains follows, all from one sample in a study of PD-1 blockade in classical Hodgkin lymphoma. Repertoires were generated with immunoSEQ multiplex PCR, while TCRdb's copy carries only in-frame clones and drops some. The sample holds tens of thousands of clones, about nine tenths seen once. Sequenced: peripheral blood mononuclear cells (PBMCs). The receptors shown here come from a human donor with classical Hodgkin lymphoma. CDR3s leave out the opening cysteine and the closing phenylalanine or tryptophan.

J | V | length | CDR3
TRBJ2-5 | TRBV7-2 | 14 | ASSPTSGSFGETQY
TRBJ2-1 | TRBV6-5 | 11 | ASTPGLFGEQF
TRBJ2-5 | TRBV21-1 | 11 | ASTSGRQETQY
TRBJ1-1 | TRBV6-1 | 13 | ASGLDGRSKSEAF
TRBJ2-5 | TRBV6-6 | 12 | ASSPPARVETQY
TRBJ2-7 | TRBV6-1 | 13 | ASSEASSGLYEQY
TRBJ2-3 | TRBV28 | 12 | ASSFRGRADTQY
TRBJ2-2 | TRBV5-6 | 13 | ASTGRDSNTGELF
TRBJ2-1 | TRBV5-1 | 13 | ASSLIGTGGNEQF
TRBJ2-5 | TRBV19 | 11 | ASSIVLAETQY
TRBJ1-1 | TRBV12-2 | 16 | ASRLLKTTGDGYTEAF
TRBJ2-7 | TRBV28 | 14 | ASLGLAGDQDYEQY
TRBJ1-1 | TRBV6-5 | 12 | ASSFRDLNTEAF
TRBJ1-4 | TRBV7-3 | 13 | ASSPGGETNEKLF
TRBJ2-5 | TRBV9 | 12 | ASSVGLASETQY
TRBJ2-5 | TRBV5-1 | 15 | ASSWGLAGGPGETQY
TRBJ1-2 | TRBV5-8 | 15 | ASTKARDRDPLDGYT
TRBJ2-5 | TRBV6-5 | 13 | ASSLRSGTQETQY
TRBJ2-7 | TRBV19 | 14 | ASSTGAGTGVHEQY
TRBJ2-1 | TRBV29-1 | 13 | SVRRGLAGAGEQF
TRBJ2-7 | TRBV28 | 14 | ASSFPLTGFSYEQY
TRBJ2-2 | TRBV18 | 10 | ASSPATGELF
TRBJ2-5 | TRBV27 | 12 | ASSLSNLIRTQY
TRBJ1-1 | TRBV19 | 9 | ASSWGTEAF
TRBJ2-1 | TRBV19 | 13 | ASSTEREGISGQF
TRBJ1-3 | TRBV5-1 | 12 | ASSPSDSGNTIY
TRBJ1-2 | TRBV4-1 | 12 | ASSQEPRGNGYT
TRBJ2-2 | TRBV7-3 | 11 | ASKQVNTGELF
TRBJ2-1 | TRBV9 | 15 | ASSSPLRGSSYNEQF
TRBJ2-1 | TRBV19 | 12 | ASSRESSYNEQF
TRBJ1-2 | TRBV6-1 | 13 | ASSERGTREYGYT
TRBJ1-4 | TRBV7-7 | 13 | AVGDGLGSNEKLF
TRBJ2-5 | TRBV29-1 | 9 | SVSAGSKVY
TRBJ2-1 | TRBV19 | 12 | ASSNGLADNEQF
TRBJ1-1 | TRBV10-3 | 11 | AISESGNTEAF
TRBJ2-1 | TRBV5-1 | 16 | ASSLSRGAYTPNNEQF
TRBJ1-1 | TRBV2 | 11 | ASSTGEGTEAF
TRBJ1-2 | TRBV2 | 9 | ASTRGDGYT
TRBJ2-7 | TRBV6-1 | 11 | ASSPGQIYEQY
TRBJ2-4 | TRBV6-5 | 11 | ASSYSISDIQY
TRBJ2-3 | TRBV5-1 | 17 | ASSLDYTSGLRNTDTQY
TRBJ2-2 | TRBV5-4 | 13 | ASSGGLALTGELF
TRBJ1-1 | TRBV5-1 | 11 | ASTATSSREAF
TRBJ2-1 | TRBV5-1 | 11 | ASSLASSNEQF
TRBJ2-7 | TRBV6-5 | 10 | ASSWTGREQY
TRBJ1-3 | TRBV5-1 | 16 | ASSSGTGGGGTGNTIY
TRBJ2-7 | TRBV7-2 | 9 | ASSFSYEQY
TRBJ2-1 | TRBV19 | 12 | ASSIGFGYNEQF
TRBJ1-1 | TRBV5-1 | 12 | ASSLGMGDTEAF